The present T cell receptor beta chain was sequenced within a study of breast tumors, draining lymph nodes, adjacent tissues. Turning to this clonotype: The antigen is unknown.

Findings of the study overall: Tumors had less TCR diversity than lymph nodes, more than nontumor tissue. Data fit most tumor T cells coming from lymph node, expanding in tumor. Luminal-like breast cancer showed significantly greater tumor-nontumor repertoire similarity than basal-like breast cancer did. Data only fit, rather than demonstrated, lymph node origin of most tumor T cells.

Axillary draining lymph nodes of breast cancer patients supplied the node samples. TCRdb recomputed calls from the multiplex PCR reads with MiXCR, one row per CDR3 protein. Of around 140,000 distinct CDR3 sequences listed, 20% to 25% were seen once; the top ten hold roughly 2.7%. The ends were cut back, 5 bases at V and 0 bases at J, with 12 bases in the middle. This CDR3 has 15 residues. Germline V gives CDR1 MDHEN, CDR2 SYDVKM. The V and J genes are TRBV28 and TRBJ2-3; a weak D match, TRBD1 (6 bases). This TCR came from a female donor with breast cancer. Some clones in this sample may be carry-over from other donors' samples. Sequencing was done on a sample of axillary lymph node tissue. The CDR3 coding sequence is TGTGCCAGCAGTCATCGGGACATCAGCACAGATACGCAGTATTTT. This sequence encodes CASSHRDISTDTQYF.